This T cell receptor (beta chain) was sequenced for a study of T cell responses to AZD1222 COVID-19 vaccine. As concerns this clone: What it binds is unknown.

CDR1 and CDR2 (germline): MNHNS, SASEGT. This CDR3 is 14 amino acids long. Deletions cut 2 bases from V and 0 bases from J, with 5 bases between. Some clones are missing from TCRdb's copy, which holds only in-frame ones; the method was immunoSEQ multiplex PCR. The table has 150,000 to 200,000 clones, about nine tenths seen once. General study points: All repertoire sampling was performed exclusively after the peak T cell response. Spike was spanned by vaccine-associated CD4 TCRs, with dominance at 160-218 and 743-854.

The material was peripheral blood, obtained on day 0 of AZD1222 vaccination. The chain couples TRBV6-1 to TRBJ1-3; D remains unclear. The receptor was derived from an adult in good health. For the CDR3, the DNA is TGTGCCAGCAGTGAAAGAAGCTCTGGAAACACCATATATTTT. Translating gives CASSERSSGNTIYF.